The 25 T cell receptor beta chains below come from one sample, sequenced in a study of T-cell reconstitution after alpha-beta-depleted transplantation in children. Using unique molecular identifiers, the investigators prepared the TCRbeta library. One entry per CDR3 protein, called by TCRdb with MiXCR from the PCR reads. Of fewer than 700,000 distinct CDR3 sequences in the sample, 10% to 15% were seen once. This specimen was PBMCs, mostly from graft donor cells, taken 360 days after TCRalphabeta/CD19-depleted stem cell transplant. These receptors all come from a male patient aged 10 to 17 who had a stem cell transplant for acute myeloid leukemia, so the T cells may come from the graft donor.

The chain couples TRBV10-3 to TRBJ2-7; a possible D gene is TRBD1 (6 bases). The V gene's germline CDR1 is ENHRY and CDR2 SYGVKD. This CDR3 comprises 14 residues. The V end lost 0 bases, the J end lost 3 bases, and 9 bases lay between the germline ends. This chain's CDR3 is CAISESGGSYEQYF. The CDR3 coding sequence is TGTGCCATCAGTGAGTCAGGGGGAAGCTACGAGCAGTACTTC.

As for this clonotype: One junction end does not reproduce the germline sequence, and a read error may be involved. The J gene is TRBJ2-3, the V gene TRBV4-3; tentatively, D is TRBD2 (6 bases). Germline CDR1 reads LGHNA; CDR2 reads YSLEER. The CDR3 has 15 residues. The CDR3 here is CASSQAYGSTDTQNF. The CDR3 bases are TGCGCCAGCAGCCAAGCATACGGGAGCACAGATACGCAGAATTTT.

This chain connects TRBV20-1 to TRBJ1-2; D ambiguous. The CDR3 is 14 amino acids. Germline V gene sequence: CDR1 DFQATT, CDR2 SNEGSKA (reference sequence). V lost 0 bases and J lost 4, with 12 bases in between. Here the CDR3 DNA reads TGCAGTGCTAGAGATGTGGGCGGAGGCTATGGCTACACCTTC. It specifies CSARDVGGGYGYTF.

This clonotype was observed many times. Compared with germline, one end of the junction differs, possibly owing to a read error. The rearrangement links TRBV3-1 to TRBJ2-1; perhaps TRBD2 as D (5 bases). The CDR3 is made up of 11 amino acids. From germline, CDR1 is LGHDT and CDR2 YNNKEL (reference sequence). CDR3 amino acids: CASSQIGLLAF. CDR3 bases: TGTGCCAGCAGCCAGATCGGCCTCCTAGCCTTC.

A note on this clonotype: A read error is possible here, since a much larger clone lies one base away. The chain links TRBV6-5 to TRBJ2-3, with no clear D. Germline V lookup: CDR1 MNHEY, CDR2 SVGAGI. Trimming cost V 5 bases and J 2 bases, with 23 bases left between them. The CDR3 runs 18 residues. CDR3 in DNA: TGTGCCAGCAGTCACATCCATGACCTAGTGGGCCACACAGATACGCAGTATTTT. Its protein is CASSHIHDLVGHTDTQYF.

This clonotype was seen a few times. This rearrangement joins TRBV20-1 to TRBJ2-7; D gene ambiguous. Trimming stripped 0 bases from V and 3 bases from J, with 15 bases between. CDR3 size: 15 residues. Germline CDR1 reads DFQATT; CDR2 reads SNEGSKA (reference sequence). The CDR3 DNA sequence: TGCAGTGCTAGAGATTGGTTGAGTAGGGACTACGAGCAGTACTTC. Amino acids: CSARDWLSRDYEQYF.

This clonotype was observed a handful of times. This chain uses TRBV20-1 with TRBJ2-3; tentatively, D is TRBD1 or TRBD2 (5 bases each). The CDR3 totals 15 residues. V lost 3 bases, J lost 3 bases, and 16 bases lay in between. Germline V lookup: CDR1 DFQATT, CDR2 SNEGSKA (reference sequence). The CDR3 coding sequence is TGCAGTGCTAGCGGGAAGGGGAAGTTGACAGATACGCAGTATTTT. Encoded protein: CSASGKGKLTDTQYF.

Within the sample, this clonotype is medium-sized. This sequence joins TRBV2 and TRBJ2-2; 8 positions match TRBD2. CDR1 and CDR2 from the germline V gene are SNHLY and FYNNEI. The CDR3 consists of 13 residues. Trimming cost V 6 bases and J 4 bases; bases outside gene matches: 1. Here the CDR3 DNA reads TGTGCCAGCAGGGCGGGGGGCACCGGGGAGCTGTTTTTT. Translated: CASRAGGTGELFF.

The chain recombines TRBV2 with TRBJ1-4; 12 bases are shared with TRBD1. Per germline, CDR1 SNHLY and CDR2 FYNNEI. With V trimmed by 6 bases and J by 7 bases, 9 bases remained unmatched. The CDR3 consists of 16 residues. CDR3 loop: CASSAGTGGIGEKLFF. The CDR3 nucleotides are TGTGCCAGCAGCGCCGGGACAGGGGGCATCGGTGAAAAACTGTTTTTT.

Only a few counts were recorded for this clonotype. The chain joins TRBV25-1 to TRBJ2-7; the match to TRBD2 covers 10 bases. Per the germline V gene, CDR1 is MGHDK and CDR2 is SYGVNS. Germline trimming cut 3 bases from V and 7 bases from J; bases unmatched to any gene: 6. The CDR3 runs 14 residues. The CDR3 DNA is TGTGCCAGCAGTGAGCTAGCGGGAGTATTTGAGCAGTACTTC. It codes for CASSELAGVFEQYF.

Concerning this clonotype: A junction boundary mismatches the germline segment, possibly from a read error. The gene calls are TRBV11-2 and TRBJ2-5; D remains ambiguous. Germline CDR1 and CDR2: SGHAT and FQNNGV. CDR3 length equals 13 residues. CDR3 in amino acids: CAISLELRETQYF. The CDR3 DNA follows: TGTGCCATCAGCTTAGAGCTCAGGGAGACCCAGTACTTC.

With respect to this clonotype: Since no conserved phenylalanine or tryptophan closes the CDR3, a read error is the likely cause. Because the CDR3's place on the DNA is in doubt, the DNA is left out and the CDR3 is given as listed by TCRdb. This sequence joins TRBV7-8 and TRBJ2-1; TRBD2, as called in the table, went unchecked against the DNA. The CDR3 comprises 15 residues, both ends counted. The germline gives CDR1 SGHVS, CDR2 FQNEAQ. CDR3 region: CASSFLAGALVMEFY.

The chain joins TRBV28 to TRBJ1-2; no reliable D call. Germline CDR1 and CDR2: MDHEN and SYDVKM. V lost 1 base and J lost 8, with 17 bases in between. The CDR3 is 15 residues long. This CDR3 is CASSLSYSPFLGYTF. In DNA form, the CDR3 reads TGTGCCAGCAGTTTATCGTACAGCCCATTTTTGGGCTACACCTTC.

This clonotype came up a few times. The chain carries TRBV4-3 and TRBJ2-1; 7 positions agree with TRBD2. This CDR3 region has 15 residues. With 0 bases clipped from V and 9 bases from J, the junction kept 8 bases outside the gene matches. In germline, CDR1 is LGHNA, CDR2 YSLEER. Here the CDR3 reads CASSQDGGGLTEQFF. In DNA form, the CDR3 reads TGCGCCAGCAGCCAAGACGGGGGAGGGTTAACTGAGCAGTTCTTC.

V is TRBV25-1 and J is TRBJ2-5; D remains unclear. The germline V gene encodes CDR1 MGHDK and CDR2 SYGVNS. This CDR3 has 15 amino acids. Trimming removed 2 bases at V and 5 bases at J, with 15 bases between. CDR3 region: CASSEMDGFGETQYF. For the CDR3, the DNA is TGTGCCAGCAGTGAAATGGACGGATTCGGGGAGACCCAGTACTTC.

The rearrangement uses TRBV12-3 or TRBV12-4 and TRBJ2-7; D possibly uses TRBD1 or TRBD2 (6 bases each). V lost 5 bases to trimming and J lost 0 bases, with 14 bases between them. The length of the CDR3 is 15 residues. In DNA form, the CDR3 reads TGTGCCAGCAGTGAGGGGGGAGTGGGCTCCTACGAGCAGTACTTC. It codes for CASSEGGVGSYEQYF.

There are a few counts of this clonotype. The chain is built from TRBV15 and TRBJ2-7; TRBD2 aligns across 13 bases. V was clipped by 2 bases and J by 3 bases; unmatched bases: 7. The CDR3 loop spans 17 amino acids. Germline V gene lookup returns CDR1 LNHNV and CDR2 YYDKDF (reference sequence). The CDR3: CATSRPRLAGGNYEQYF. In DNA, the CDR3 is TGTGCCACCAGCAGACCCAGACTAGCGGGAGGAAACTACGAGCAGTACTTC.

The rearrangement uses TRBV6-2 or TRBV6-3 and TRBJ2-1; 10 positions agree with TRBD2. Per the germline V gene, CDR1 is MNHEY and CDR2 is SVGEGT. Trimming at V came to 8 bases and at J to 11 bases, leaving 9 bases not matched to a gene. This CDR3 contains 13 residues. CDR3 amino acids: CASVLLAGGKQFF. The CDR3, as DNA: TGTGCCAGCGTCCTTTTAGCGGGAGGAAAGCAGTTCTTC.

This clonotype was counted many times. This chain connects TRBV7-9 to TRBJ1-4, with 8 positions matching TRBD1. The CDR3 spans 15 residues. Germline V gives CDR1 SEHNR, CDR2 FQNEAQ (reference sequence). The V segment lost 5 bases and the J segment 8 bases; nucleotides outside the gene matches: 10. CDR3 residues: CASSAGQGIGEKLFF. The CDR3 bases are TGTGCCAGCAGCGCAGGACAGGGCATAGGGGAAAAACTGTTTTTT. Drawing the rest from reference TRBV7-9 and TRBJ1-4, the complete variable domain is DTGVSQNPRHKITKRGQNVTFRCDPISEHNRLYWYRQTLGQGPEFLTYFQNEAQLEKSRLLSDRFSAERPKGSFSTLEIQRTEQGDSAMYLCASSAGQGIGEKLFFGSGTQLSVL.

This clonotype was counted ten times or more. This chain connects TRBV28 to TRBJ1-1; no firm D call. This CDR3 spans 14 amino acids. V lost 4 bases to trimming and J lost 4 bases, with 13 bases between them. The germline CDR1 and CDR2 sequences are MDHEN and SYDVKM. The CDR3: CASSSPGVPTEAFF. The CDR3 DNA follows: TGTGCCAGCAGTTCCCCCGGCGTCCCCACTGAAGCTTTCTTT.

This clonotype was seen a handful of times. The chain uses TRBV28 and TRBJ2-7; D is unclear. CDR1 and CDR2 from the germline V gene are MDHEN and SYDVKM. Deletions cut 3 bases from V and 0 bases from J, with 9 bases between. The CDR3 runs to 14 residues. The CDR3 loop reads CASSFPPDSYEQYF. In DNA, the CDR3 is TGTGCCAGCAGTTTCCCTCCCGACTCCTACGAGCAGTACTTC.

This clonotype came up many times. The V call is TRBV12-3 or TRBV12-4, the J call TRBJ2-7; the D is unclear. Deletions cut 3 bases from V and 7 bases from J, with 13 bases between. The CDR3 spans 13 residues. This CDR3 is CASSFVNIGEQYF. The CDR3, as DNA: TGTGCCAGCAGTTTTGTAAATATAGGAGAGCAGTACTTC.

This clonotype showed up just a few times. The chain couples TRBV11-1 to TRBJ2-7; the match to TRBD2 covers 8 bases. The J segment lost 1 base and the V segment lost 8 bases, leaving 4 bases of the junction unmatched. Germline V gives CDR1 SGHAT, CDR2 FQDESV (reference sequence). CDR3 length equals 13 residues. CDR3 region: CASSTSESYEQYF. The CDR3 bases are TGTGCCAGCTCGACTAGCGAATCCTACGAGCAGTACTTC.

In its sample, this clonotype was seen many times. J is TRBJ2-3 and V is TRBV20-1, with D unclear. Germline-derived CDR1 and CDR2 are DFQATT and SNEGSKA (reference sequence). This CDR3 region has 14 residues. V was clipped by 5 bases and J by 4 bases, with 16 bases between them. Here the CDR3 DNA reads TGCAGTGCTCTCATTCGGGTCGGGCCAGATACGCAGTATTTT. It translates to CSALIRVGPDTQYF.

This clonotype was seen repeatedly, ten times or more. The chain employs TRBV4-1 and TRBJ2-3; 9 bases are a match to TRBD2. The V and J ends lost 6 bases and 1 base, in that order; junction bases with no gene match: 5. Germline loops: CDR1 MGHRA, CDR2 YSYEKL. The CDR3 loop spans 15 amino acids. CDR3 nucleotide sequence: TGCGCCAGCAGGAGGCGGGAGGGTGGCACAGATACGCAGTATTTT. This sequence encodes CASRRREGGTDTQYF.